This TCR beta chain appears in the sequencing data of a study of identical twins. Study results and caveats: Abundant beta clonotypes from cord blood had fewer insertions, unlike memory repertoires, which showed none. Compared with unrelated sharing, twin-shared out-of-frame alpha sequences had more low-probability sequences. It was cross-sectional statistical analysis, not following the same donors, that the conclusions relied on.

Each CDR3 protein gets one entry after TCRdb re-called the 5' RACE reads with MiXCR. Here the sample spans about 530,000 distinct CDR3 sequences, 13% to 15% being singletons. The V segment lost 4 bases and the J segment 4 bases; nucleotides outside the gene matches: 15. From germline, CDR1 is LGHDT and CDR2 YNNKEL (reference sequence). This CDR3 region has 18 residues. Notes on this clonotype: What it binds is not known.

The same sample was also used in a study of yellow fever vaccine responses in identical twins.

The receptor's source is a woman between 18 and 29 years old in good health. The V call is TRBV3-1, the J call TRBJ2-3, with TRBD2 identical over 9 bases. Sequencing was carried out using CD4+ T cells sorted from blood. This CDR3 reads CASSLYWGSGGLADTQYF. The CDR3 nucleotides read TGTGCCAGCAGCCTCTATTGGGGTAGCGGGGGCCTCGCAGATACGCAGTATTTT.